The 30 T cell receptor beta chains in this list originate from one sample, sequenced in a study of molecular identifiers for immune sequencing clone quantification. TCRdb fed the PCR reads into MiXCR, producing one record per CDR3 protein. In the table there are about 640,000 distinct CDR3 sequences, 15% to 20% of which are singletons. Material for sequencing was naive CD8+ T cells from blood, with Jurkat cell RNA spiked in. Subset of the sample: FACS-sorted CD8+CD4-CCR7+CD45RA+ naive T cells. Receptors were obtained from a human donor in good health. Some libraries in this study had Jurkat cell RNA spiked in.

V gene TRBV5-8 combines with J gene TRBJ1-2; 10 nucleotides align to TRBD1. J lost 2 bases, V lost 0 bases, and 4 bases had no gene match. Looked up from germline, CDR1 is SGHTS and CDR2 is YDEGEE. This CDR3 has 16 amino acids. The CDR3 nucleotides read TGTGCCAGCAGCTTGGCAGGGACAGGGGACAACTATGGCTACACCTTC. Amino acids: CASSLAGTGDNYGYTF.

In its sample, this clonotype was seen many times. The rearrangement links TRBV5-1 to TRBJ1-1; 8 bases map to TRBD1. The V segment lost 1 base and the J segment 7 bases; nucleotides outside the gene matches: 6. The CDR3 runs 14 residues. CDR1 SGHRS and CDR2 YFSETQ come from the germline V gene. The DNA of the CDR3 is TGCGCCAGCAGCTTGCTGGGACAGGAGATTGAAGCTTTCTTT. It codes for CASSLLGQEIEAFF.

A word on this clonotype: This sequence may be a read error, since a much larger clone differs from it by one base. The chain carries TRBV27 and TRBJ2-3; TRBD2 aligns across 11 bases. The CDR3 spans 15 residues. The germline V gene encodes CDR1 MNHEY and CDR2 SMNVEV (reference sequence). The CDR3 loop reads CAGSLLAGEADTQYF. As DNA, the CDR3 is TGTGCCGGCAGTCTACTAGCGGGAGAGGCAGATACGCAGTATTTT.

This clonotype was detected ten times or more. The gene calls are TRBV30 and TRBJ1-1; tentatively, D is TRBD1 (6 bases). V dropped 1 base and J dropped 3 bases, with 12 bases sitting between them. The V gene's germline CDR1 is GTSNPN and CDR2 SVGIG (reference sequence). The CDR3 is 14 residues long. The CDR3 DNA is TGTGCCTGGAGTGGCTGGGGGCAAGACACTGAAGCTTTCTTT. This gives the protein CAWSGWGQDTEAFF. The full variable domain, its missing parts supplied by reference TRBV30 and TRBJ1-1, is SQTIHQWPATLVQPVGSPLSLECTVEGTSNPNLYWYRQAAGRGLQLLFYSVGIGQISSEVPQNLSASRPQDRQFILSSKKLLLSDSGFYLCAWSGWGQDTEAFFGQGTRLTVV.

This clonotype was recorded many times. The V and J genes are TRBV18 and TRBJ2-7; TRBD1 agrees at 9 bases. CDR1 KGHSH and CDR2 LQKENI come from the germline V gene. This CDR3 is built from 15 residues. The J segment lost 4 bases and the V segment lost 0 bases, leaving 4 bases of the junction unmatched. This CDR3 reads CASSPPPGQGYEQYF. In DNA form, the CDR3 reads TGTGCCAGCTCACCACCCCCGGGACAGGGTTACGAGCAGTACTTC.

This clonotype has ten or more counts. The chain carries TRBV4-3 and TRBJ2-3, with a weak D call TRBD2 (6 bases). The CDR3 loop spans 15 amino acids. The germline gives CDR1 LGHNA, CDR2 YSLEER. The V and J ends lost 3 bases and 4 bases respectively, with 14 bases between them. The CDR3 DNA sequence: TGCGCCAGCAGCCACTGGAGGGGAACCGCAGATACGCAGTATTTT. It translates to CASSHWRGTADTQYF.

V usage is TRBV2 and J usage is TRBJ2-4, with 10 positions matching TRBD2. The V gene end was trimmed by 2 bases and the J gene end by 1 base; junction bases not matched to a gene: 11. Per germline, CDR1 SNHLY and CDR2 FYNNEI. The length of the CDR3 is 19 residues. The CDR3 nucleotides read TGTGCCAGCAGTGAATTGTCCAGCGGGGGGGCCCTTGCCAAAAACATTCAGTACTTC. This sequence encodes CASSELSSGGALAKNIQYF.

Worth noting for this clonotype: Just one base apart from a much larger clone, this may be a read error. The J gene is TRBJ2-7, the V gene TRBV7-9; 10 nucleotides line up with TRBD1. V lost 4 bases to trimming and J lost 6 bases; unmatched junction nucleotides: 3. The CDR3 is 13 amino acids. Germline V gives CDR1 SEHNR, CDR2 FQNEAQ (reference sequence). As DNA, the CDR3 is TGTGCCAGCAGCTGTGGACAGGGGGTCGAGCAGTACTTC. It translates to CASSCGQGVEQYF.

This clonotype has at least ten counts. The rearrangement joins TRBV20-1 to TRBJ2-7; D is perhaps TRBD1 or TRBD2 (5 bases each). In germline, CDR1 is DFQATT, CDR2 SNEGSKA (reference sequence). The CDR3 length is 19 residues. Deletions cut 1 base from V and 0 bases from J, with 25 bases between. The CDR3 protein is CSARGLGNRDAAFSYEQYF. In nucleotides, the CDR3 is TGCAGTGCTAGAGGCTTGGGGAACCGGGACGCCGCGTTCTCCTACGAGCAGTACTTC.

This clonotype was detected ten times or more. The rearrangement uses TRBV7-6 and TRBJ2-7, with D tentatively TRBD1 (6 bases). The CDR3 consists of 14 residues. Germline V gene sequence: CDR1 SGHVS, CDR2 FNYEAQ. V was clipped by 5 bases and J by 2 bases, with 13 bases between them. CDR3 amino acids: CASSPRGFPYEQYF. CDR3 bases: TGTGCCAGCAGCCCCAGGGGTTTCCCCTACGAGCAGTACTTC.

This sequence joins TRBV4-1 and TRBJ2-2; no firm D call. Trimming shortened V by 1 base and J by 0 bases, and 6 bases separated the two germline ends. CDR3 length equals 15 residues. CDR1 and CDR2 from the germline V gene are MGHRA and YSYEKL. The CDR3 spells CASSQGSANTGELFF. CDR3 in DNA: TGCGCCAGCAGCCAAGGGTCAGCGAACACCGGGGAGCTGTTTTTT.

A word on this clonotype: A much more abundant neighbour one base away suggests this may be a read error. The chain carries TRBV20-1 and TRBJ1-6, with D possibly being TRBD1 (6 bases). The CDR3 totals 14 residues. CDR1 is DFQATT and CDR2 is SNEGSKA in the germline V gene (reference sequence). The CDR3 spells CSAGERQGPLSLHF. The CDR3 bases are TGCAGTGCTGGAGAAAGGCAGGGGCCCTTGTCCCTCCACTTT.

Turning to this clonotype: With a much larger clone just one base away, this may be a read error. The genes are TRBV20-1 and TRBJ2-1; TRBD2 is a possible D gene (6 bases). The CDR3 has 14 residues. CDR1 is DFQATT, CDR2 SNEGSKA, per germline (reference sequence). The V gene lost 2 bases and the J gene lost 3 bases, with 11 bases spanning the gap. The CDR3 DNA follows: TGCAGTGCTAGAATCTCTAGCGACTACAATGAGCAGTTCTTC. It yields the protein CSARISSDYNEQFF.

In its sample, this clonotype was seen many times. The rearrangement uses TRBV5-6 and TRBJ1-1; perhaps TRBD1 as D (6 bases). The CDR3 is made up of 15 amino acids. The V end lost 1 base, the J end lost 1 base, and 11 bases lay between the germline ends. CDR1 SGHDT and CDR2 YYEEEE come from the germline V gene. The CDR3, as DNA: TGTGCCAGCAGCTTGTTCGCCAGGGGGAACACTGAAGCTTTCTTT. Amino acid sequence: CASSLFARGNTEAFF.

This clonotype was seen many times. This chain uses TRBV11-2 with TRBJ2-1; tentatively, D is TRBD1 or TRBD2 (6 bases each). This CDR3 contains 17 residues. Germline V CDR1 and CDR2: SGHAT, FQNNGV. The germline V and J ends were trimmed by 1 base and 0 bases, with 13 bases remaining between them. The CDR3 loop is CASSLGLGGSSYNEQFF. DNA of the CDR3: TGTGCCAGCAGCTTAGGCTTGGGGGGCAGCTCCTACAATGAGCAGTTCTTC.

J is TRBJ2-1 and V is TRBV10-3, with 13 nucleotides matching TRBD2. The CDR3 runs to 17 residues. Germline V lookup: CDR1 ENHRY, CDR2 SYGVKD. V dropped 6 bases and J dropped 5; count of bases not matched to a gene: 10. The CDR3 DNA reads as TGTGCCATCAGCGAGGCCTCCGGGACTAGCGGGGACAATGAGCAGTTCTTC. Amino acid sequence: CAISEASGTSGDNEQFF.

This chain uses TRBV6-5 with TRBJ2-3; the D gene could be TRBD1 or TRBD2 (5 bases each). Trimming removed 2 bases at V and 0 bases at J, with 21 bases between. The germline gives CDR1 MNHEY, CDR2 SVGAGI. The CDR3 loop spans 19 amino acids. The CDR3 here is CASSYGTGPAKSSTDTQYF. The CDR3 nucleotides are TGTGCCAGCAGTTACGGGACCGGGCCCGCGAAATCTAGCACAGATACGCAGTATTTT.

This clonotype has a single count. In this CDR3 the conserved last residue, phenylalanine or tryptophan, is missing, so a read error is likely. The genes are TRBV7-9 and TRBJ2-7; maybe TRBD1 (5 bases). Trimming pared 1 base from V and 5 bases from J, leaving 12 bases between. Germline V gene sequence: CDR1 SEHNR, CDR2 FQNEAQ (reference sequence). The CDR3 is 14 residues long. The CDR3 protein is CASSLVYQGDEQYC. The CDR3 DNA sequence: TGTGCCAGCAGCTTAGTTTACCAGGGCGACGAGCAGTACTGC.

In its sample, this clonotype was seen many times. This chain links TRBV28 with TRBJ2-1; D is perhaps TRBD1 (5 bases). V was cut by 2 bases and J by 0 bases, with 17 bases left in between. Germline V gives CDR1 MDHEN, CDR2 SYDVKM. The CDR3 spans 18 residues. Here the CDR3 reads CASSLDREAYSSYNEQFF. In DNA, the CDR3 is TGTGCCAGCAGTTTAGACAGAGAGGCCTATAGCTCCTACAATGAGCAGTTCTTC.

The rearrangement joins TRBV30 to TRBJ2-7; perhaps D is TRBD1 or TRBD2 (5 bases each). Trimming removed 2 bases from V and 10 bases from J, with 18 bases in between. Germline lookup yields CDR1 GTSNPN and CDR2 SVGIG (reference sequence). CDR3 length: 13 amino acids. CDR3 protein: CAWSLPGGYEQYF. In DNA form, the CDR3 reads TGTGCCTGGAGTCTACCTGGGGGTTATGAACAGTACTTC.

Concerning this clonotype: One base away lies a much larger clone, so this may be a sequencing read error. V is TRBV9 and J is TRBJ1-5, with D tentatively TRBD1 (5 bases). Germline V gene lookup returns CDR1 SGDLS and CDR2 YYNGEE. The CDR3 is 11 amino acids. CDR3 DNA: TGTGCCGGGACTGAGGATCAGCCCCAGCGTTTT. This sequence encodes CAGTEDQPQRF.

In this sample, this clonotype turned up a few times. One end of the junction is discordant with germline, which a read error may explain. The chain has TRBV28 and TRBJ2-3, with 7 bases lining up with TRBD2. CDR1 and CDR2 from the germline V gene are MDHEN and SYDVKM. The CDR3 consists of 16 residues. CDR3 bases: TGTGCCAGCAGTTTGGGAGCGGGATTGAGCACAGGTACGCAGTATTTT. Amino acids: CASSLGAGLSTGTQYF.

The table lists this clonotype with many counts. This chain links TRBV12-5 with TRBJ1-1, with no clear D. Germline CDR1 is LGHNT and CDR2 is FRNRAP. V shed 2 bases and J shed 1 base, with 11 bases lying between them. This CDR3 comprises 15 residues. This CDR3 is CASGLSDGPNTEAFF. In DNA, the CDR3 is TGTGCTAGTGGTTTGTCGGACGGGCCGAACACTGAAGCTTTCTTT.

This clonotype was detected ten times or more. The J gene is TRBJ2-3, the V gene TRBV28; no clear D gene. This CDR3 has 17 residues. CDR1 and CDR2 (germline): MDHEN, SYDVKM. V was pared by 7 bases and J by 2 bases, with 22 bases between. The CDR3 DNA is TGTGCCAGCAAACCCCGCTCCGCAGCCTTAAACACAGATACGCAGTATTTT. Translated, it gives CASKPRSAALNTDTQYF.

The chain joins TRBV21-1 to TRBJ1-2; the listed D gene, TRBD1, was not tested against the DNA. TRBV21-1 represents a pseudogene. This CDR3 has 12 amino acids. CDR3 in DNA: TGTGCCAGCAACAAAACAGGGTTTGGCTACACCTTC. Translating it yields CASNKTGFGYTF.

Concerning this clonotype: One base away lies a much larger clone, so this may be a sequencing read error. The CDR3: CSSSLEPYSTNEKLFF. In DNA, the CDR3 is TGCTCCAGCAGCTTGGAGCCATATAGCACTAATGAAAAACTGTTTTTT. The V call is TRBV5-1, the J call TRBJ1-4; no definite D call. CDR1 SGHRS and CDR2 YFSETQ come from the germline V gene. This CDR3 is built from 16 residues.

This clonotype occurred a few times. The chain has TRBV20-1 and TRBJ2-5; 7 positions match TRBD2. CDR3 length: 14 residues. Germline V gene lookup returns CDR1 DFQATT and CDR2 SNEGSKA (reference sequence). V lost 6 bases to trimming and J lost 6 bases; unmatched junction nucleotides: 13. The CDR3 spells CSAERLAPSQTQYF. CDR3 DNA sequence: TGCAGTGCGGAGAGACTAGCCCCGTCGCAGACCCAGTACTTC.

This clonotype was counted at least ten times. The chain links TRBV27 to TRBJ1-1; 7 nucleotides agree with TRBD1. CDR1 is MNHEY, CDR2 SMNVEV, per germline (reference sequence). With 1 base clipped from V and 5 bases from J, the junction kept 10 bases outside the gene matches. CDR3 length: 16 residues. The chain's CDR3 is CASSLLQSTGPTEAFF. CDR3 sequence (DNA): TGTGCCAGCAGTTTATTGCAATCGACAGGGCCGACTGAAGCTTTCTTT.

This sequence joins TRBV28 and TRBJ2-1, with TRBD2 matching 11 bases. With V trimmed by 6 bases and J by 8 bases, 12 bases remained unmatched. Germline V gene data show CDR1 as MDHEN and CDR2 as SYDVKM. This CDR3 has 16 amino acids. The CDR3 DNA reads as TGTGCCAGCAGCCTGTCGACTAGCGGGACTTACGATGAGCAGTTCTTC. Residues: CASSLSTSGTYDEQFF.

On this clonotype itself: A read error may explain this, as a much larger clone is one base away. This chain joins TRBV29-1 and TRBJ2-7, with D uncertain. The CDR3 runs to 11 residues. CDR1 and CDR2 from the germline V gene are SQVTM and ANQGSEA. The CDR3 protein is CGVETAYEQYF. As DNA, the CDR3 is TGCGGCGTTGAGACGGCATACGAGCAGTACTTC.